This T cell receptor beta chain was sequenced in a study of T cell responses to AZD1222 COVID-19 vaccine. The wider study: Pooling covered second doses at about 4 or about 12 weeks.

Regarding this clone: Its matching antigen is unknown.

General study points: Compared with day 0, the breadth and depth of the Spike-specific TCR repertoire rose significantly after two doses of AZD1222. Repertoire sampling happened only post peak T cell response.

This CDR3 contains 15 residues. Germline values: CDR1 SGHAT, CDR2 FQDESV (reference sequence). The V end was cut by 5 bases, the J end by 6 bases, with 19 bases between. Clones were sequenced by immunoSEQ multiplex PCR, and TCRdb holds only the in-frame ones, with some missing. Here the sample spans 100,000 or so clones, 82% being singletons. V is TRBV11-1 and J is TRBJ1-2, with D possibly matching TRBD1 (5 bases). The receptor comes from an adult in good health. The specimen comprised peripheral blood, sampled on day 0 of AZD1222 vaccination. CDR3 loop: CASSTTGTMMDGYTF. The CDR3, as DNA: TGTGCCAGCAGCACAACCGGGACGATGATGGATGGCTACACCTTC.